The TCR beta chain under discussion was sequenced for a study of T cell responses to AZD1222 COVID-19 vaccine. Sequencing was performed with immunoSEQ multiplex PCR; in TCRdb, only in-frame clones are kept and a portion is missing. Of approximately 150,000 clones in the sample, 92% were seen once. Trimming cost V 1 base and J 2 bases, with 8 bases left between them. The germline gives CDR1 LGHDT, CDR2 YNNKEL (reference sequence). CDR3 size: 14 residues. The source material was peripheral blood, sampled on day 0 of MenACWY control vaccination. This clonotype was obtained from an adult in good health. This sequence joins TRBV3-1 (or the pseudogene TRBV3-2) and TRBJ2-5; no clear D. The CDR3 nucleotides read TGTGCCAGCAGCCAAGCGTACAGACAAGAGACCCAGTACTTC. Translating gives CASSQAYRQETQYF.